This T cell receptor beta chain was sequenced in a study of monozygotic twins with inflammatory bowel disease. A note on this clonotype: The antigen remains undetermined.

CDR3 length: 15 amino acids. CDR1 and CDR2 (germline): SGHTA, FQGNSA. A roughly 2.5 ml blood sample was drawn per donor. The authors used 3500 ng of total RNA per TCR library. TCRdb re-called the 5' RACE reads; one entry per CDR3 protein, DNA not given. The sample totals about 210,000 distinct CDR3 sequences. Notes on the study in general: A single strong clonotype or signal linked to IBD was not supported. On the inverse Simpson index, IBD patients scored lower for TCRbeta diversity than healthy co-twins.

The gene calls are TRBV7-2 and TRBJ1-4; TCRdb's assignment of TRBD1 cannot be checked, as there is no DNA. The sample was blood. The sequence came from a human donor with ulcerative colitis or Crohn's disease, or a healthy co-twin of an affected twin (not recorded which). CDR3 in amino acids: CASSPVQGAAEKLFF.